These 12 T cell receptor beta chains were sequenced from one sample in a study of Graves' ophthalmopathy and Graves' hyperthyroidism. Investigators amplified TCR beta CDR3 regions from RNA transcripts. Second-round multiplex PCR came after a first-round RT-PCR that employed HTBI primers. TCRdb re-analysed the multiplex PCR reads in MiXCR, keeping a single row per CDR3 protein. This table has 650,000 to 900,000 distinct CDR3 sequences, 40% appearing once. The specimen was peripheral blood. Every receptor here comes from an adult man with Graves' ophthalmopathy.

V gene TRBV7-6 combines with J gene TRBJ2-3; 12 nucleotides align to TRBD2. CDR1 is SGHVS, CDR2 FNYEAQ, per germline. CDR3 length: 17 residues. Trimming at V came to 2 bases and at J to 6 bases, leaving 9 bases not matched to a gene. The DNA for the CDR3 is TGTGCCAGCAGCTTAACCAGACTAGCGGGAGTCCCCGATACGCAGTATTTT. Translating gives CASSLTRLAGVPDTQYF.

The genes are TRBV7-2 and TRBJ1-2; 7 bases line up with TRBD1. The CDR3 length is 15 residues. With V trimmed by 5 bases and J by 6 bases, 12 bases remained unmatched. Per the germline V gene, CDR1 is SGHTA and CDR2 is FQGNSA. The CDR3 spells CASSTRQGPTNGYTF. Here the CDR3 DNA reads TGTGCCAGCAGCACCCGACAGGGCCCCACAAATGGCTACACCTTC.

The chain couples TRBV29-1 to TRBJ1-5; D call uncertain. Germline CDR1 SQVTM, CDR2 ANQGSEA. V dropped 4 bases and J dropped 5 bases, with 9 bases sitting between them. The CDR3 consists of 12 residues. CDR3 nucleotide sequence: TGCAGCGTTGGCGGTCCAGATCAGCCCCAGCATTTT. Its protein product is CSVGGPDQPQHF.

V and J are TRBV2 and TRBJ2-7, with 14 positions matching TRBD2. Losses at the gene ends were 2 bases for V and 7 bases for J; bases not matched to a gene: 16. Germline V gene lookup returns CDR1 SNHLY and CDR2 FYNNEI. The CDR3 has 19 amino acids. The CDR3 sequence: CASSETGTVGTSGSQEQYF. The CDR3 DNA is TGTGCCAGCAGTGAAACCGGGACGGTGGGGACTAGCGGGAGTCAGGAGCAGTACTTC.

The V gene is TRBV10-3, the J gene TRBJ2-7; 10 positions agree with TRBD1. With V trimmed by 9 bases and J by 4 bases, 12 bases remained unmatched. This CDR3 has 15 residues. Germline lookup yields CDR1 ENHRY and CDR2 SYGVKD. Written as DNA, the CDR3 is TGTGCCATGGCAAGGGGGGGACAGGGGATATACGAGCAGTACTTC. Translated: CAMARGGQGIYEQYF.

The genes are TRBV25-1 and TRBJ1-1; 12 bases map to TRBD1. CDR1 is MGHDK, CDR2 SYGVNS, per germline. Unmatched junction bases numbered 7, after V lost 4 bases and J lost 10 bases. The CDR3 is 14 amino acids. The CDR3 reads CASSAEGQGAGAFF. The CDR3 DNA follows: TGTGCCAGCAGTGCTGAGGGACAGGGGGCAGGAGCTTTCTTT.

This clonotype was found a few times. The chain has TRBV7-9 and TRBJ2-2, with D possibly matching TRBD1 (6 bases). CDR1 and CDR2 from the germline V gene are SEHNR and FQNEAQ (reference sequence). This CDR3 is 16 amino acids long. With 4 bases removed from V and 5 bases from J, the gap between germline ends came to 17 bases. CDR3 in amino acids: CASSSPQGLETGELFF. CDR3 coding DNA: TGTGCCAGCAGCTCTCCGCAGGGGTTGGAGACCGGGGAGCTGTTTTTT. The whole variable domain, remainder taken from reference TRBV7-9 and TRBJ2-2, is DTGVSQNPRHKITKRGQNVTFRCDPISEHNRLYWYRQTLGQGPEFLTYFQNEAQLEKSRLLSDRFSAERPKGSFSTLEIQRTEQGDSAMYLCASSSPQGLETGELFFGEGSRLTVL.

This clonotype occurred many times. The germline gene is not matched at one end of the junction; a read error may be the cause. This chain links TRBV10-3 with TRBJ1-2; D is unclear. The germline CDR1 and CDR2 sequences are ENHRY and SYGVKD. CDR3 length: 15 residues. The CDR3 reads CASSYSAAGFGGYTF. DNA of the CDR3: TGTGCCAGCAGTTACTCAGCGGCAGGATTTGGTGGCTACACCTTC.

This chain joins TRBV25-1 and TRBJ1-6, with D unclear. This CDR3 is 13 amino acids long. Germline CDR1 and CDR2: MGHDK and SYGVNS. Deletions cut 8 bases from V and 11 bases from J, with 16 bases between. The CDR3 region is CASLAASSTPLHF. CDR3 sequence (DNA): TGTGCCAGCTTAGCGGCCAGTAGCACACCCCTCCACTTT.

Only a few counts were recorded for this clonotype. The chain joins TRBV5-1 to TRBJ2-7; 9 nucleotides agree with TRBD1. Germline loops: CDR1 SGHRS, CDR2 YFSETQ. This CDR3 is 16 amino acids long. The trim removed 0 bases at V and 2 bases at J, leaving 6 bases unmatched. The DNA for the CDR3 is TGCGCCAGCAGCTTGGGCGGCGGGACAGGGACCTACGAGCAGTACTTC. Residues: CASSLGGGTGTYEQYF.

There are many counts of this clonotype. The genes are TRBV19 and TRBJ2-7; no firm D call. V was pared by 1 base and J by 4 bases, with 8 bases between. CDR3 length equals 13 residues. CDR1 LNHDA and CDR2 SQIVND come from the germline V gene (reference sequence). CDR3 in DNA: TGTGCCAGTAGTATAGCCATCATATACGAGCAGTACTTC. Residues: CASSIAIIYEQYF.

V gene TRBV10-3 combines with J gene TRBJ2-7, with 9 bases lining up with TRBD1. V shed 10 bases and J 3 bases; nucleotides not matched to a gene: 7. The CDR3 loop spans 13 amino acids. In germline, CDR1 is ENHRY, CDR2 SYGVKD. CDR3 protein: CATRTGEDYEQYF. The CDR3 DNA sequence: TGTGCCACCAGGACAGGGGAGGACTACGAGCAGTACTTC.